One sample yielded the 29 T cell receptor beta chains listed below, sequenced in a study of human T cells and chemical hapten exposure. TCRdb analysed the RACE reads with MiXCR anew, one entry per CDR3 protein. The data contain a few hundred thousand distinct CDR3 sequences, about 6% of them singletons. The time point is: patch test 2, 6 weeks after DPC sensitization. Treatment: therapeutic diphenylcyclopropenone sensitization with weekly scalp DPC. Here the sequenced sample was whole blood, taken in connection with sensitization to the hapten diphenylcyclopropenone (DPC). The receptor source for this set is a woman between 18 and 30 years old with alopecia areata. Some clones in this sample may be carry-over from other donors' samples.

This rearrangement joins TRBV12-3 or TRBV12-4 to TRBJ1-1, with 10 bases aligning to TRBD1. The CDR3 consists of 13 residues. J was trimmed by 6 bases and V by 6 bases; bases with no gene match: 4. The chain's CDR3 is CASRGTGAAEAFF. The CDR3 DNA is TGTGCCAGCAGGGGGACAGGGGCCGCTGAAGCTTTCTTT.

The chain has TRBV7-9 and TRBJ1-1; D gene uncertain. V dropped 6 bases and J dropped 11 bases, with 22 bases sitting between them. The germline CDR1 and CDR2 sequences are SEHNR and FQNEAQ (reference sequence). This CDR3 comprises 14 residues. The CDR3 nucleotides are TGTGCCAGCAGTTCCGAGAGAGATGCGATGGTGGCTTTCTTT. It encodes CASSSERDAMVAFF.

This clonotype has at least ten counts. V is TRBV6-2 or TRBV6-3 and J is TRBJ1-2, with no clear D. The length of the CDR3 is 15 residues. V lost 0 bases to trimming and J lost 5 bases, with 13 bases between them. Per the germline V gene, CDR1 is MNHEY and CDR2 is SVGEGT. CDR3 protein: CASSYSPLPHYGYTF. In DNA, the CDR3 is TGTGCCAGCAGTTACTCACCTCTACCCCATTATGGCTACACCTTC.

This clonotype was observed a few times. The chain links TRBV25-1 to TRBJ1-1, with 10 bases identical to TRBD1. CDR1 and CDR2 (germline): MGHDK, SYGVNS. The CDR3 totals 13 residues. With V trimmed by 1 base and J by 11 bases, 4 bases remained unmatched. The chain's CDR3 is CASSESGTGAAFF. CDR3 sequence (DNA): TGTGCCAGCAGTGAATCCGGGACAGGGGCCGCTTTCTTT. The variable domain in full, with the rest retrieved from reference TRBV25-1 and TRBJ1-1, is EADIYQTPRYLVIGTGKKITLECSQTMGHDKMYWYQQDPGMELHLIHYSYGVNSTEKGDLSSESTVSRIRTEHFPLTLESARPSHTSQYLCASSESGTGAAFFGQGTRLTVV.

This clonotype occurred a few times. The chain carries TRBV9 and TRBJ2-3; D unresolved. Trimming removed 0 bases at V and 0 bases at J, with 8 bases between. Germline CDR1 reads SGDLS; CDR2 reads YYNGEE. The CDR3 consists of 15 residues. CDR3 nucleotide sequence: TGTGCCAGCAGCGTAGCGGCGGTTAGCACAGATACGCAGTATTTT. This gives the protein CASSVAAVSTDTQYF.

This clonotype has at least ten counts. V usage is TRBV2 and J usage is TRBJ1-1; D may be TRBD1 (5 bases). This CDR3 comprises 15 residues. Germline assignment: CDR1 SNHLY and CDR2 FYNNEI. The ends were cut back, 7 bases at V and 1 base at J, with 16 bases in the middle. The CDR3 is CASTPSEGKNTEAFF. The CDR3 DNA is TGTGCCAGCACCCCTAGCGAGGGGAAGAACACTGAAGCTTTCTTT.

In this sample, this clonotype turned up many times. The chain recombines TRBV12-3 or TRBV12-4 with TRBJ2-2; D remains ambiguous. The V and J ends lost 3 bases and 7 bases respectively, with 6 bases between them. The CDR3 spans 12 residues. The CDR3 protein is CASSLWGGELFF. In DNA form, the CDR3 reads TGTGCCAGCAGTTTGTGGGGCGGGGAGCTGTTTTTT.

In its sample, this clonotype was seen a few times. The chain is built from TRBV28 and TRBJ2-7; the D is unclear. Deletions cut 7 bases from V and 1 base from J, with 20 bases between. The CDR3 sequence is 16 residues long. The germline gives CDR1 MDHEN, CDR2 SYDVKM. CDR3 loop: CASTVARKARSYEQYF. CDR3 coding DNA: TGTGCCAGCACCGTTGCACGTAAGGCGAGGTCCTACGAGCAGTACTTC. Filled out from reference TRBV28 and TRBJ2-7, the complete variable domain reads DVKVTQSSRYLVKRTGEKVFLECVQDMDHENMFWYRQDPGLGLRLIYFSYDVKMKEKGDIPEGYSVSREKKERFSLILESASTNQTSMYLCASTVARKARSYEQYFGPGTRLTVT.

The chain recombines TRBV2 with TRBJ1-1; D possibly corresponds to TRBD1 (5 bases). Germline CDR1 reads SNHLY; CDR2 reads FYNNEI. This CDR3 has 15 residues. Trimming took 2 bases from V and 5 from J, leaving 15 bases between them. Written as DNA, the CDR3 is TGTGCCAGCAGTGAACAGGGTGAGGGACGGACTGAAGCTTTCTTT. It encodes CASSEQGEGRTEAFF.

At least ten counts were recorded for this clonotype. The chain uses TRBV12-5 and TRBJ1-1; 8 bases fit TRBD1. The germline V gene encodes CDR1 LGHNT and CDR2 FRNRAP. CDR3 length equals 16 residues. Unmatched junction bases numbered 6, after V lost 2 bases and J lost 1 base. The CDR3 nucleotides read TGTGCTAGTGGTTTGTCCCTCGACAGGGGGAACACTGAAGCTTTCTTT. The encoded protein is CASGLSLDRGNTEAFF.

This sequence joins TRBV12-3 or TRBV12-4 and TRBJ2-3, with a possible D match to TRBD2 (7 bases). Deletions cut 1 base from V and 4 bases from J, with 12 bases between. The CDR3 spans 15 residues. CDR3 DNA: TGTGCCAGCAGTTTAGATGGGGGGGCCGCAGATACGCAGTATTTT. Translation: CASSLDGGAADTQYF.

In its sample, this clonotype was seen many times. The chain employs TRBV12-3 or TRBV12-4 and TRBJ2-3; TRBD1 might be the D (5 bases). Trimming took 4 bases from V and 3 from J, leaving 17 bases between them. This CDR3 has 16 amino acids. This CDR3 is CASSSPVRDRTDTQYF. The CDR3 DNA follows: TGTGCCAGCAGTTCGCCGGTGAGAGACAGAACAGATACGCAGTATTTT.

The genes are TRBV7-2 and TRBJ2-5, with no clear D. The V gene lost 5 bases and the J gene lost 2 bases, with 12 bases spanning the gap. Germline assignment: CDR1 SGHTA and CDR2 FQGNSA. This CDR3 has 14 amino acids. The CDR3, as DNA: TGTGCCAGCAGCCCGAGGCAGACTCAAGAGACCCAGTACTTC. This codes for CASSPRQTQETQYF.

This clonotype was observed a few times. V is TRBV4-1 and J is TRBJ2-6; 9 bases match TRBD2. Germline CDR1 and CDR2: MGHRA and YSYEKL. V trimming: 7 bases; J trimming: 0 bases; junction bases outside the gene matches: 7. The CDR3 spans 17 residues. The CDR3 protein is CASTPAGGTSGANVLTF. DNA of the CDR3: TGCGCCAGCACCCCAGCGGGGGGTACCTCTGGGGCCAACGTCCTGACTTTC.

Of note for this clonotype: Compared with germline, one end of the junction differs, possibly owing to a read error. The gene calls are TRBV6-2 or TRBV6-3 and TRBJ2-3; D might be TRBD1 or TRBD2, each matching 6 bases. CDR3 length: 17 residues. The germline gives CDR1 MNHEY, CDR2 SVGEGT. CDR3 loop: CDSSYTTPGASTDTQYF. The CDR3 DNA reads as TGTGACAGCAGTTACACCACTCCGGGGGCAAGCACAGATACGCAGTATTTT.

This clonotype was observed many times. V and J are TRBV13 and TRBJ1-5; tentative D call: TRBD1 (5 bases). The CDR3 extends over 15 amino acids. Germline lookup yields CDR1 PRHDT and CDR2 FYEKMQ (reference sequence). The V and J ends lost 5 bases and 1 base respectively, with 12 bases between them. CDR3 bases: TGTGCCAGCAGCGTGGGGTCAGGGAGCAATCAGCCCCAGCATTTT. Residues: CASSVGSGSNQPQHF.

This chain connects TRBV20-1 to TRBJ2-7; a possible D gene is TRBD1 (8 bases). Trimming cost V 3 bases and J 6 bases, with 21 bases left between them. This CDR3 contains 15 residues. Germline values: CDR1 DFQATT, CDR2 SNEGSKA (reference sequence). The CDR3 nucleotides are TGCAGTGCTAGCTCTCACGACAGGGGCGGGAGCGAGCAGTACTTC. It yields the protein CSASSHDRGGSEQYF.

This chain links TRBV5-1 with TRBJ1-6; D is unclear. V was trimmed by 1 base and J by 10 bases, leaving 12 bases between them. CDR3 length equals 14 residues. Germline CDR1 and CDR2: SGHRS and YFSETQ. The CDR3: CASSLTNGESPLHF. The CDR3 DNA reads as TGCGCCAGCAGCTTGACCAACGGGGAGTCACCCCTCCACTTT.

The chain joins TRBV20-1 to TRBJ1-6, with 8 bases that match TRBD1. This CDR3 comprises 14 residues. The V and J ends lost 6 bases and 2 bases, in that order; junction bases with no gene match: 3. CDR1 DFQATT and CDR2 SNEGSKA come from the germline V gene (reference sequence). CDR3 sequence reads: CSAPTGAYNSPLHF. CDR3 sequence (DNA): TGCAGTGCACCGACAGGGGCCTATAATTCACCCCTCCACTTT.

This clonotype was picked up a small number of times. V gene TRBV5-6 combines with J gene TRBJ2-6; no clear D gene. Trimming cost V 0 bases and J 0 bases, with 10 bases left between them. CDR3 length: 17 amino acids. Per germline, CDR1 SGHDT and CDR2 YYEEEE. The CDR3 protein is CASSLGGALSGANVLTF. CDR3 coding DNA: TGTGCCAGCAGCTTGGGCGGCGCACTCTCTGGGGCCAACGTCCTGACTTTC.

In its sample, this clonotype was seen a few times. CDR3 residues: CASSSTGGVEQFF. The DNA for the CDR3 is TGTGCCAGCAGCTCTACAGGGGGCGTTGAGCAGTTCTTC. The rearrangement uses TRBV7-2 and TRBJ2-1; 9 bases agree with TRBD1. Germline trimming cut 4 bases from V and 9 bases from J; bases unmatched to any gene: 4. The CDR3 extends over 13 amino acids. Germline V gene lookup returns CDR1 SGHTA and CDR2 FQGNSA.

Worth noting for this clonotype: The CDR3 does not end in the conserved phenylalanine or tryptophan, so this is likely a read error. V usage is TRBV5-1 and J usage is TRBJ2-3, with TRBD2 matching 7 bases. This CDR3 comprises 16 residues. Germline CDR1 SGHRS, CDR2 YFSETQ. V lost 4 bases, J lost 9 bases, and 17 bases stayed unmatched. CDR3 in amino acids: CASSPRLAQSPRTQYI. The CDR3 nucleotides read TGCGCCAGCAGCCCACGACTAGCCCAGAGCCCAAGGACGCAGTATATT.

Many counts were recorded for this clonotype. This chain joins TRBV3-1 and TRBJ1-5; TRBD1 agrees at 12 bases. The CDR3 covers 17 residues. Trimming took 0 bases from V and 3 from J; bases not matched to a gene: 3. Germline V lookup: CDR1 LGHDT, CDR2 YNNKEL (reference sequence). The CDR3 sequence is CASSQDRGQGANQPQHF. The CDR3 DNA sequence: TGTGCCAGCAGCCAAGATAGGGGACAGGGGGCCAATCAGCCCCAGCATTTT.

This clonotype was seen repeatedly, ten times or more. The V gene is TRBV5-5, the J gene TRBJ2-3, with 12 bases aligning to TRBD2. The V gene's germline CDR1 is SGHKS and CDR2 YYEKEE (reference sequence). There are 16 residues in the CDR3. V lost 3 bases to trimming and J lost 2 bases; unmatched junction nucleotides: 4. DNA of the CDR3: TGTGCCAGCAGCTCGGGACTAGCGGGTCTCACAGATACGCAGTATTTT. This gives the protein CASSSGLAGLTDTQYF.

This clonotype was detected many times. This chain links TRBV18 with TRBJ1-1, with 8 bases matching TRBD1. The CDR3 spans 15 residues. Germline assignment: CDR1 KGHSH and CDR2 LQKENI. Losses at the gene ends were 4 bases for V and 1 base for J; bases not matched to a gene: 5. The DNA for the CDR3 is TGTGCCAGCTCACGAATCGGACAGGGGAACACTGAAGCTTTCTTT. Encoded protein: CASSRIGQGNTEAFF.

This clonotype was seen a few times. J is TRBJ1-6 and V is TRBV18; D call uncertain. CDR3 length: 14 amino acids. Germline lookup yields CDR1 KGHSH and CDR2 LQKENI. Trimming took off 4 bases at V and 10 bases at J, with 14 bases between the two ends. CDR3 amino acids: CASSLDGVRSPLHF. The CDR3 DNA sequence: TGTGCCAGCTCACTTGATGGGGTTAGGTCACCCCTCCACTTT. The whole variable domain, remainder taken from reference TRBV18 and TRBJ1-6, is NAGVMQNPRHLVRRRGQEARLRCSPMKGHSHVYWYRQLPEEGLKFMVYLQKENIIDESGMPKERFSAEFPKEGPSILRIQQVVRGDSAAYFCASSLDGVRSPLHFGNGTRLTVT.

This clonotype appeared a few times. The chain carries TRBV7-9 and TRBJ2-6; D gene uncertain. The length of the CDR3 is 15 residues. The germline V and J ends were trimmed by 1 base and 0 bases, with 4 bases remaining between them. The V gene's germline CDR1 is SEHNR and CDR2 FQNEAQ (reference sequence). The CDR3 loop is CASSLGDSGANVLTF. DNA for the CDR3: TGTGCCAGCAGCTTAGGGGACTCTGGGGCCAACGTCCTGACTTTC.

V is TRBV20-1 and J is TRBJ2-7; the D is unclear. The CDR3 runs 13 residues. V lost 6 bases, J lost 0 bases, and 12 bases lay in between. The germline CDR1 and CDR2 sequences are DFQATT and SNEGSKA (reference sequence). CDR3 in DNA: TGCAGTGCCCCGGGCCCCAGCTCCTACGAGCAGTACTTC. Encoded protein: CSAPGPSSYEQYF.

The gene calls are TRBV12-3 or TRBV12-4 and TRBJ2-7, with D unclear. V lost 3 bases, J lost 3 bases, and 9 bases lay in between. This CDR3 region has 13 residues. CDR3 sequence: CASSFQMIYEQYF. Written as DNA, the CDR3 is TGTGCCAGCAGTTTTCAGATGATCTACGAGCAGTACTTC.